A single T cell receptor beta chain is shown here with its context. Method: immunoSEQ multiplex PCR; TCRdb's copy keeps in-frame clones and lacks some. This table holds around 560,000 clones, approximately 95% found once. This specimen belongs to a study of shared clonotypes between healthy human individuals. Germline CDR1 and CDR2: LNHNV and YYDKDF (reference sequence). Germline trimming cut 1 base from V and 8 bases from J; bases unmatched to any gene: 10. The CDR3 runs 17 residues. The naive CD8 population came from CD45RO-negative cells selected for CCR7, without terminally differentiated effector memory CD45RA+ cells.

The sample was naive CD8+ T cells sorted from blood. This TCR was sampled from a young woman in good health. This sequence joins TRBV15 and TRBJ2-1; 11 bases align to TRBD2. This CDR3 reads CATSRVAGGPLNHEQFF. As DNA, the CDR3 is TGTGCCACCAGCAGAGTAGCGGGAGGGCCTCTTAATCATGAGCAGTTCTTC. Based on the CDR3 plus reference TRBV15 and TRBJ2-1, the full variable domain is DAMVIQNPRYQVTQFGKPVTLSCSQTLNHNVMYWYQQKSSQAPKLLFHYYDKDFNNEADTPDNFQSRRPNTSFCFLDIRSPGLGDTAMYLCATSRVAGGPLNHEQFFGPGTRLTVL.